The next 20 T cell receptor beta chains were all read from a single sample in a study of STAT5B mutations in CD4+ large granular lymphocyte leukemia (dated by TCRdb to between 2022 and 2023). Receptor amplification or capture employed the immunoSEQ multiplex PCR assay. This is the immuneACCESS table as TCRdb keeps it, with only in-frame sequences that have V and J called. A part of the clones is gone; compared with another copy, unresolved V genes explain less than half, and the rest is unexplained. Here the sample has about 26,000 clones; 80% to 85% occur a single time. The ten biggest clones cover less than 0.4% of the sample. Source material: CD4+ T cells from blood buffy coats. The receptor set was obtained from a human donor in good health.

This clone was seen a single time. The rearrangement joins TRBV20-1 to TRBJ2-7; a possible D gene is TRBD2 (5 bases). V dropped 5 bases and J dropped 7 bases, with 12 bases sitting between them. Germline CDR1 and CDR2: DFQATT and SNEGSKA (reference sequence). CDR3 length equals 11 residues. The CDR3 DNA reads as TGCAGTGCTGAGAGGGAGCGGGAGCAGTACTTC. It codes for CSAEREREQYF.

This chain uses TRBV6-5 with TRBJ2-3; D gene unclear. The V gene's germline CDR1 is MNHEY and CDR2 SVGAGI. This CDR3 comprises 14 residues. V lost 5 bases to trimming and J lost 1 base, with 10 bases between them. CDR3 coding DNA: TGTGCCAGCAGTCTGAGAGAGGGCACAGATACGCAGTATTTT. This translates into CASSLREGTDTQYF.

The V and J genes are TRBV25-1 and TRBJ1-6, with unresolved D. The germline V gene encodes CDR1 MGHDK and CDR2 SYGVNS. The germline V and J ends were trimmed by 4 bases and 4 bases, with 5 bases remaining between them. CDR3 length equals 13 residues. For the CDR3, the DNA is TGTGCCAGCAGTGGGGCGTATAATTCACCCCTCCACTTT. It translates to CASSGAYNSPLHF.

The chain combines TRBV6-1 with TRBJ2-7; 13 bases align to TRBD2. Trimming removed 6 bases from V and 11 bases from J; junction bases left unmatched: 13. Germline V lookup: CDR1 MNHNS, CDR2 SASEGT. The CDR3 covers 15 residues. CDR3 sequence: CASRDPGTSGTQKYF. The CDR3 DNA is TGTGCCAGCAGGGATCCCGGGACTAGCGGGACACAAAAGTACTTC.

This rearrangement joins TRBV6-1 to TRBJ1-1, with D perhaps TRBD1 (6 bases). Per germline, CDR1 MNHNS and CDR2 SASEGT. Deletions cut 4 bases from V and 3 bases from J, with 15 bases between. The CDR3 covers 15 residues. For the CDR3, the DNA is TGTGCCAGCAGTGCCAGACAGGTGGTGGACACTGAAGCTTTCTTT. This encodes CASSARQVVDTEAFF.

The V call is TRBV4-1, the J call TRBJ1-2; the D is unclear. In germline, CDR1 is MGHRA, CDR2 YSYEKL. This CDR3 spans 15 amino acids. The germline V and J ends were trimmed by 1 base and 5 bases, with 14 bases remaining between them. Here the CDR3 DNA reads TGCGCCAGCAGCCAAGGTTACACGGTGGTGTATGGCTACACCTTC. Translating gives CASSQGYTVVYGYTF.

The chain links TRBV7-9 to TRBJ1-6; 9 bases map to TRBD1. J was trimmed by 7 bases and V by 5 bases; bases with no gene match: 6. Germline CDR1 reads SEHNR; CDR2 reads FQNEAQ (reference sequence). CDR3 length: 15 amino acids. Written as DNA, the CDR3 is TGTGCCAGCAGCCCCCCGGGACAGGGAAATTCACCCCTCCACTTT. This sequence encodes CASSPPGQGNSPLHF.

The chain employs TRBV4-3 and TRBJ2-7, with D perhaps TRBD1 (6 bases). Trimming removed 1 base from V and 1 base from J, with 8 bases in between. This CDR3 spans 14 amino acids. Germline CDR1 LGHNA, CDR2 YSLEER. In DNA form, the CDR3 reads TGCGCCAGCAGCCAAGTCACAGGGTCCTACGAGCAGTACTTC. It specifies CASSQVTGSYEQYF.

The CDR3 spells CASSKPGQTNTGELFF. The CDR3 DNA reads as TGTGCCAGCAGCAAACCGGGACAGACGAACACCGGGGAGCTGTTTTTT. The gene calls are TRBV7-9 and TRBJ2-2, with 7 bases fitting TRBD1. The J segment lost 0 bases and the V segment lost 5 bases, leaving 6 bases of the junction unmatched. Germline CDR1 reads SEHNR; CDR2 reads FQNEAQ (reference sequence). The CDR3 totals 16 residues.

For the CDR3, the DNA is TGTGCCAGCAGTCACCTAAGCGGGGGGGTTCCGGGAGGCGAGACCCAGTACTTC. This codes for CASSHLSGGVPGGETQYF. The rearrangement links TRBV7-9 to TRBJ2-5, with 10 nucleotides matching TRBD2. The length of the CDR3 is 18 residues. Germline CDR1 and CDR2: SEHNR and FQNEAQ (reference sequence). J lost 5 bases, V lost 6 bases, and 18 bases had no gene match.

This rearrangement joins TRBV6-4 to TRBJ2-3; 8 bases align to TRBD1. CDR3 length: 13 residues. Germline V gene lookup returns CDR1 MRHNA and CDR2 SNTAGT. V shed 8 bases and J 3 bases; nucleotides not matched to a gene: 4. Here the CDR3 reads CASGQGVTDTQYF. CDR3 DNA: TGTGCCAGCGGACAGGGCGTTACAGATACGCAGTATTTT.

The V call is TRBV5-6, the J call TRBJ1-5, with 11 bases matching TRBD1. Germline CDR1 SGHDT, CDR2 YYEEEE. The CDR3 consists of 16 residues. The ends lost 4 bases at V and 7 bases at J; junction bases unmatched: 10. This CDR3 is CASSPSGTGGQQPQHF. The CDR3 DNA reads TGTGCCAGCAGCCCCTCCGGGACAGGGGGGCAGCAGCCCCAGCATTTT.

The chain combines TRBV27 with TRBJ2-7, with 11 bases that match TRBD2. CDR3 length: 15 amino acids. Germline CDR1 and CDR2: MNHEY and SMNVEV (reference sequence). The junction had 7 bases not matched to a gene; V was cut back by 5 bases and J by 4 bases. The CDR3 region is CASSAPGLAEYEQYF. The CDR3 DNA sequence: TGTGCCAGCAGTGCCCCGGGACTAGCGGAGTACGAGCAGTACTTC.

The V gene is TRBV6-1, the J gene TRBJ1-4; no firm D call. This CDR3 comprises 11 residues. Germline V gene lookup returns CDR1 MNHNS and CDR2 SASEGT. Trimming cost V 6 bases and J 7 bases, with 6 bases left between them. The CDR3 DNA sequence: TGTGCCAGCAGCATCGGTGAAAAACTGTTTTTT. Amino acid sequence: CASSIGEKLFF.

V gene TRBV2 combines with J gene TRBJ1-1; a possible D gene is TRBD1 (5 bases). CDR3 length: 15 amino acids. Between the trimmed V and J ends, which lost 7 bases and 0 bases, there was a span of 15 bases. CDR1 is SNHLY and CDR2 is FYNNEI in the germline V gene. The CDR3 region is CASILQERMNTEAFF. The CDR3 nucleotides read TGTGCCAGCATTCTACAGGAAAGGATGAACACTGAAGCTTTCTTT.

J is TRBJ1-4 and V is TRBV11-2; 9 nucleotides line up with TRBD1. Germline assignment: CDR1 SGHAT and CDR2 FQNNGV. Germline trimming cut 3 bases from V and 0 bases from J; bases unmatched to any gene: 2. The CDR3 loop spans 16 amino acids. The chain's CDR3 is CASSLTGGSTNEKLFF. DNA for the CDR3: TGTGCCAGCAGCTTGACAGGGGGGTCAACTAATGAAAAACTGTTTTTT.

This chain connects TRBV7-2 to TRBJ1-2; no clear D gene. Germline loops: CDR1 SGHTA, CDR2 FQGNSA. V dropped 6 bases and J dropped 6 bases, with 11 bases sitting between them. This CDR3 spans 12 amino acids. The CDR3 here is CASSYRVDGYTF. The CDR3 DNA reads TGTGCCAGCAGTTACCGGGTAGATGGCTACACCTTC.

V is TRBV7-3 and J is TRBJ2-3; no definite D call. Trimming removed 2 bases from V and 5 bases from J, with 14 bases in between. Germline V gene lookup returns CDR1 SGHTA and CDR2 FQGTGA. This CDR3 is built from 15 residues. In DNA form, the CDR3 reads TGTGCCAGCAGCTTAGTCGGAGACTTAGGAGATACGCAGTATTTT. Translation gives CASSLVGDLGDTQYF. The entire variable domain, with the rest obtained from reference TRBV7-3 and TRBJ2-3, is as follows: GAGVSQTPSNKVTEKGKYVELRCDPISGHTALYWYRQSLGQGPEFLIYFQGTGAADDSGLPNDRFFAVRPEGSVSTLKIQRTERGDSAVYLCASSLVGDLGDTQYFGPGTRLTVL.

The J gene is TRBJ2-1, the V gene TRBV19; a weak D match, TRBD1 (6 bases). The CDR3 runs to 15 residues. V lost 3 bases to trimming and J lost 2 bases, with 11 bases between them. Germline V CDR1 and CDR2: LNHDA, SQIVND (reference sequence). CDR3 region: CASSIPGAPYNEQFF. CDR3 nucleotide sequence: TGTGCCAGTAGTATTCCAGGGGCGCCCTACAATGAGCAGTTCTTC.

This clone was found once. The V and J genes are TRBV30 and TRBJ1-1, with D perhaps matching TRBD1 (6 bases). Deletions cut 2 bases from V and 7 bases from J, with 11 bases between. The CDR3 is 12 amino acids. Germline V gene data show CDR1 as GTSNPN and CDR2 as SVGIG (reference sequence). The CDR3: CAWSQGFGEAFF. DNA of the CDR3: TGTGCCTGGAGTCAGGGGTTCGGTGAAGCTTTCTTT.